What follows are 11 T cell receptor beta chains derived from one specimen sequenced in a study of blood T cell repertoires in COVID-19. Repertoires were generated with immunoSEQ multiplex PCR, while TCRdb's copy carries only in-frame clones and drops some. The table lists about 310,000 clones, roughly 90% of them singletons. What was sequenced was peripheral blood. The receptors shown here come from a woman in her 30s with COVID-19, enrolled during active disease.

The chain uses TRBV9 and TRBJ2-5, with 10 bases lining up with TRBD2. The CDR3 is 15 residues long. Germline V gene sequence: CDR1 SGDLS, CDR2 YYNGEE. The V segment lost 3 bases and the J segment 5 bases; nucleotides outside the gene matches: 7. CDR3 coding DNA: TGTGCCAGCAGCGGAGCGGGAGGGCCGTGGGAGACCCAGTACTTC. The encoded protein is CASSGAGGPWETQYF.

CDR3 sequence reads: CAWDPRTGLSGYTF. The CDR3 region has the DNA TGTGCCTGGGACCCTAGGACAGGCCTTTCGGGCTACACCTTC. V and J are TRBV30 and TRBJ1-2, with 7 bases that match TRBD1. Germline V lookup: CDR1 GTSNPN, CDR2 SVGIG (reference sequence). The CDR3 extends over 14 amino acids. V dropped 5 bases and J dropped 8; count of bases not matched to a gene: 14.

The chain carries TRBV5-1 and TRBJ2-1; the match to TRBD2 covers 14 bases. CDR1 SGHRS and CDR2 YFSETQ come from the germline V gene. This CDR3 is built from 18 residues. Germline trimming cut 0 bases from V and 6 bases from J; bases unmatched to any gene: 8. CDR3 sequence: CASSLARLAGGQFNEQFF. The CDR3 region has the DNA TGCGCCAGCAGCTTGGCTCGACTAGCGGGAGGGCAGTTCAATGAGCAGTTCTTC.

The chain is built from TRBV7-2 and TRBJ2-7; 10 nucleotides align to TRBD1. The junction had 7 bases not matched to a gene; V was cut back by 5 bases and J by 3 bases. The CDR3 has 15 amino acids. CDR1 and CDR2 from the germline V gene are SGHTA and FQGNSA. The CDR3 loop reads CASSAGQGIGYEQYF. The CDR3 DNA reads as TGTGCCAGCAGCGCGGGACAGGGGATAGGCTACGAGCAGTACTTC.

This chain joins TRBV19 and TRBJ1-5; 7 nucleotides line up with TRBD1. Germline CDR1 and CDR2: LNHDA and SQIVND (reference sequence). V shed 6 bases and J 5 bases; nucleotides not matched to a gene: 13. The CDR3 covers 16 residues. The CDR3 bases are TGTGCCAGTAGCTATACTAACAGGGGTTTCGATCAGCCCCAGCATTTT. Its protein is CASSYTNRGFDQPQHF.

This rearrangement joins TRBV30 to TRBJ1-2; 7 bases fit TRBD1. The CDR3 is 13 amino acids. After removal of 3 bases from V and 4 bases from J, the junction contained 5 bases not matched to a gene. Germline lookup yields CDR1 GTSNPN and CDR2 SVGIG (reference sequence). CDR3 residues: CAWRGQEIYGYTF. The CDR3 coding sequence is TGTGCCTGGAGAGGACAGGAAATCTATGGCTACACCTTC.

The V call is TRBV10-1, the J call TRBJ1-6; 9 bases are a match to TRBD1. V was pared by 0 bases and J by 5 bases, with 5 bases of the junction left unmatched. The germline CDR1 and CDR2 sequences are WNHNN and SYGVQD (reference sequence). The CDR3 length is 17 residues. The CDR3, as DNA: TGCGCCAGCAGTGAGTCGCCCCGGGACAGGGATAATTCACCCCTCCACTTT. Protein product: CASSESPRDRDNSPLHF.

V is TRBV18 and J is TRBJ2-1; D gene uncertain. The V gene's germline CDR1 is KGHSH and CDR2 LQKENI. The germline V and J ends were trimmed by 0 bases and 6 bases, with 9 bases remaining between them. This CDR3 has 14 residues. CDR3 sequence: CASSPPSLSNEQFF. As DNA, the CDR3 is TGTGCCAGCTCACCACCGTCGCTTAGCAATGAGCAGTTCTTC.

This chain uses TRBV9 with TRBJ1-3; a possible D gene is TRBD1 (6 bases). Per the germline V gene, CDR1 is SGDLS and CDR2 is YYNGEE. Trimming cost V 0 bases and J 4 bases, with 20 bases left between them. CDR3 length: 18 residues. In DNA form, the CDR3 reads TGTGCCAGCAGCGTAGATGTGGGGGCAGGTCATGGAGGAAACACCATATATTTT. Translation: CASSVDVGAGHGGNTIYF.

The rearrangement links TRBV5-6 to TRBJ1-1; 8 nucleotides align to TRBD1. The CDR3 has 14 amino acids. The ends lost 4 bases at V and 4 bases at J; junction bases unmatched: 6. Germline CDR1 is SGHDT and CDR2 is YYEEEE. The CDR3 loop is CASSPQGGATEAFF. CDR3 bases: TGTGCCAGCAGCCCACAGGGGGGAGCCACTGAAGCTTTCTTT.

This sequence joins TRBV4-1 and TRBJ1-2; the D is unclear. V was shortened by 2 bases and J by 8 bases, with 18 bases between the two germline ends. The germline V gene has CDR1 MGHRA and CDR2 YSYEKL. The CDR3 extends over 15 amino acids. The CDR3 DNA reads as TGCGCCAGCAGCCAACAGGACTCGCGGTCATGGGGCTACACCTTC. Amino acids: CASSQQDSRSWGYTF.